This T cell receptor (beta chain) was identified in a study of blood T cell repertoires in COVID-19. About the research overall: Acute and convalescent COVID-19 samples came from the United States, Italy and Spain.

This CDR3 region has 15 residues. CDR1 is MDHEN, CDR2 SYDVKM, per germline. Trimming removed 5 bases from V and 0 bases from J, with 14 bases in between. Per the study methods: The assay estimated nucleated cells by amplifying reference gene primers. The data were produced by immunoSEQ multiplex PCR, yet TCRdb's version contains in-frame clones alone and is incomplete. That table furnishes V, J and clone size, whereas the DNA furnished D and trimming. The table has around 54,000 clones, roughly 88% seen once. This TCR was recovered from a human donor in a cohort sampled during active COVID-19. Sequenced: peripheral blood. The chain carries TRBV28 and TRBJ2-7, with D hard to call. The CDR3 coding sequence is TGTGCCAGCAGTCCCCACGCTCTCAGCTCCTACGAGCAGTACTTC. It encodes CASSPHALSSYEQYF.